The 27 T cell receptor beta chains below were found in one sample sequenced in a study of cytomegalovirus exposure and HLA in healthy donors. PCR amplification relied on 60 Vbeta primers (plus 13 Jbeta primers). TCRdb's table, derived via immunoSEQ multiplex PCR, lists solely in-frame clones and lacks some. The sample shows about 130,000 clones, over 75% of them seen only once. The material sequenced was PBMCs. The receptors come from a boy between 10 and 17 years old in good health and CMV-seronegative.

V and J are TRBV4-2 and TRBJ2-2; 10 bases are shared with TRBD2. This CDR3 has 18 amino acids. Trimming removed 0 bases from V and 5 bases from J; junction bases left unmatched: 9. Germline CDR1 reads LGHNA; CDR2 reads YNFKEQ. The DNA for the CDR3 is TGTGCCAGCAGCCAAGATCGGCTAGCGGGAGTGAATACCGGGGAGCTGTTTTTT. Its protein is CASSQDRLAGVNTGELFF.

The chain is built from TRBV20-1 and TRBJ1-1; D remains unclear. The germline gives CDR1 DFQATT, CDR2 SNEGSKA (reference sequence). The CDR3 spans 11 residues. Trimming took off 6 bases at V and 8 bases at J, with 13 bases between the two ends. The chain's CDR3 is CSAVTSSEAFF. Here the CDR3 DNA reads TGCAGTGCGGTTACATCTTCGGAAGCTTTCTTT.

V and J are TRBV7-2 and TRBJ2-1; 7 nucleotides agree with TRBD2. Germline trimming cut 5 bases from V and 8 bases from J; bases unmatched to any gene: 9. In germline, CDR1 is SGHTA, CDR2 FQGNSA. The CDR3 has 14 amino acids. CDR3 sequence: CASSKTSVGDEQFF. As DNA, the CDR3 is TGTGCCAGCAGCAAAACTAGCGTTGGTGATGAGCAGTTCTTC.

The chain uses TRBV30 and TRBJ2-7; weak D call: TRBD2 (5 bases). CDR3 length equals 13 residues. Germline values: CDR1 GTSNPN, CDR2 SVGIG (reference sequence). V lost 4 bases, J lost 5 bases, and 15 bases lay in between. Here the CDR3 reads CAWTEPGKDEQYF. CDR3 DNA: TGTGCCTGGACCGAGCCGGGGAAGGACGAGCAGTACTTC. Supplemented by reference TRBV30 and TRBJ2-7, the full variable domain reads SQTIHQWPATLVQPVGSPLSLECTVEGTSNPNLYWYRQAAGRGLQLLFYSVGIGQISSEVPQNLSASRPQDRQFILSSKKLLLSDSGFYLCAWTEPGKDEQYFGPGTRLTVT.

This rearrangement joins TRBV25-1 to TRBJ1-1; D uncertain. V was clipped by 2 bases and J by 1 base, with 8 bases between them. The germline CDR1 and CDR2 sequences are MGHDK and SYGVNS. The CDR3 extends over 14 amino acids. The CDR3 DNA is TGTGCCAGCAGTGAACCCGGGAGGAACACTGAAGCTTTCTTT. Its translation: CASSEPGRNTEAFF.

The chain has TRBV5-1 and TRBJ2-5; TRBD2 might be the D (5 bases). Germline CDR1 SGHRS, CDR2 YFSETQ. V lost 2 bases to trimming and J lost 5 bases, with 10 bases between them. The CDR3 spans 13 residues. In DNA, the CDR3 is TGCGCCAGCAGCTTATCCGGGATGGAGACCCAGTACTTC. Encoded protein: CASSLSGMETQYF.

This chain connects TRBV13 to TRBJ2-1; TRBD2 matches 7 bases. The CDR3 is made up of 15 amino acids. Germline CDR1 is PRHDT and CDR2 is FYEKMQ (reference sequence). Trimming cost V 10 bases and J 0 bases; bases outside gene matches: 9. CDR3 DNA sequence: TGTGCCACCCTGCGGCGGGAGAGCTCCTACAATGAGCAGTTCTTC. The encoded protein is CATLRRESSYNEQFF.

The chain couples TRBV9 to TRBJ2-7, with D perhaps matching TRBD1 (6 bases). The CDR3 runs 15 residues. V was clipped by 2 bases and J by 2 bases, with 14 bases between them. Per germline, CDR1 SGDLS and CDR2 YYNGEE. The CDR3 sequence is CASSVEQGVTYEQYF. The CDR3 coding sequence is TGTGCCAGCAGCGTGGAACAGGGAGTAACCTACGAGCAGTACTTC.

Turning to this clone: Other DNA variants within this sample encode the same CDR3. The chain has TRBV5-6 and TRBJ1-4; 11 bases match TRBD1. The CDR3 has 15 residues. Unmatched junction bases numbered 2, after V lost 0 bases and J lost 7 bases. The germline V gene has CDR1 SGHDT and CDR2 YYEEEE. The CDR3 loop is CASSLAGTGGEKLFF. The CDR3 coding sequence is TGTGCCAGCAGCTTGGCGGGGACAGGGGGTGAAAAACTGTTTTTT.

The genes are TRBV29-1 and TRBJ2-7, with 7 nucleotides matching TRBD2. V shed 1 base, J shed 6 bases, and the junction held 3 bases outside the gene matches. There are 12 residues in the CDR3. CDR1 and CDR2 from the germline V gene are SQVTM and ANQGSEA. Here the CDR3 reads CSVEVGGGEQYF. In DNA form, the CDR3 reads TGCAGCGTTGAAGTTGGGGGGGGCGAGCAGTACTTC.

The rearrangement links TRBV27 to TRBJ1-4; possibly TRBD1 for D (5 bases). Germline assignment: CDR1 MNHEY and CDR2 SMNVEV (reference sequence). The CDR3 extends over 16 amino acids. V was cut by 6 bases and J by 2 bases, with 16 bases left in between. CDR3 amino acids: CASSRTPWATNEKLFF. CDR3 DNA: TGTGCCAGCAGCCGGACACCCTGGGCGACTAATGAAAAACTGTTTTTT.

This chain uses TRBV7-9 with TRBJ1-1; unclear D gene. Germline CDR1 SEHNR, CDR2 FQNEAQ (reference sequence). The CDR3 runs to 16 residues. Between the trimmed V and J ends, which lost 2 bases and 4 bases, there was a span of 17 bases. Written as DNA, the CDR3 is TGTGCCAGCAGCTTACTGGGAGGCGAGGGAGGCACTGAAGCTTTCTTT. Translation: CASSLLGGEGGTEAFF.

The chain joins TRBV5-1 to TRBJ2-2; 12 nucleotides line up with TRBD1. V shed 9 bases and J 5 bases; nucleotides not matched to a gene: 8. The CDR3 has 15 amino acids. Germline CDR1 reads SGHRS; CDR2 reads YFSETQ. CDR3 DNA: TGCGCCACCGGCCGGGACAGGGGGCAAACCGGGGAGCTGTTTTTT. This translates into CATGRDRGQTGELFF.

The chain joins TRBV5-1 to TRBJ2-5; D remains unclear. Near its end, the DNA agrees better with TRBJ2-7, so the J call may be wrong. Per the germline V gene, CDR1 is SGHRS and CDR2 is YFSETQ. CDR3 length: 11 residues. Here the CDR3 DNA reads TGCGCCAGCAGCTTGATGGGCGAGCAGTACTTC. This translates into CASSLMGEQYF.

This rearrangement joins TRBV30 to TRBJ2-7; 8 bases align to TRBD1. Unmatched junction bases numbered 3, after V lost 3 bases and J lost 5 bases. The length of the CDR3 is 12 residues. Germline V gene sequence: CDR1 GTSNPN, CDR2 SVGIG (reference sequence). For the CDR3, the DNA is TGTGCCTGGAGCACGGACAGGGACGAGCAGTACTTC. Protein sequence: CAWSTDRDEQYF.

The chain combines TRBV15 with TRBJ2-5, with 8 positions matching TRBD2. CDR1 LNHNV and CDR2 YYDKDF come from the germline V gene (reference sequence). The CDR3 is 16 amino acids. Trimming took 3 bases from V and 5 from J; bases not matched to a gene: 11. CDR3 sequence reads: CATSRAAGGGYETQYF. The CDR3 nucleotides read TGTGCCACCAGCAGGGCCGCCGGCGGGGGGTATGAGACCCAGTACTTC. Combining the CDR3 with reference TRBV15 and TRBJ2-5 gives the whole variable domain DAMVIQNPRYQVTQFGKPVTLSCSQTLNHNVMYWYQQKSSQAPKLLFHYYDKDFNNEADTPDNFQSRRPNTSFCFLDIRSPGLGDTAMYLCATSRAAGGGYETQYFGPGTRLLVL.

This clone was counted a few times. V gene TRBV6-1 combines with J gene TRBJ2-2; 9 nucleotides align to TRBD1. CDR3 size: 14 residues. The junction had 5 bases not matched to a gene; V was cut back by 6 bases and J by 6 bases. Germline values: CDR1 MNHNS, CDR2 SASEGT. This chain's CDR3 is CASRARQGAGELFF. The CDR3 DNA follows: TGTGCCAGCAGGGCCCGACAGGGGGCCGGGGAGCTGTTTTTT.

The genes are TRBV7-8 and TRBJ1-6; D perhaps matches TRBD1 (6 bases). From germline, CDR1 is SGHVS and CDR2 FQNEAQ. The germline V and J ends were trimmed by 5 bases and 4 bases, with 12 bases remaining between them. CDR3 length: 15 amino acids. The CDR3 region is CASSLQGQYNSPLHF. Here the CDR3 DNA reads TGTGCCAGCAGCCTACAAGGACAGTATAATTCACCCCTCCACTTT.

V usage is TRBV5-1 and J usage is TRBJ1-2; D gene ambiguous. Trimming pared 2 bases from V and 6 bases from J, leaving 11 bases between. This CDR3 has 13 amino acids. Per the germline V gene, CDR1 is SGHRS and CDR2 is YFSETQ. CDR3 DNA sequence: TGCGCCAGCAGCTTCGCCTCCGGGGATGGCTACACCTTC. Translating gives CASSFASGDGYTF.

The V call is TRBV18, the J call TRBJ1-2; tentatively, D is TRBD1 (5 bases). V was clipped by 3 bases and J by 8 bases, with 19 bases between them. The CDR3 totals 15 residues. Germline CDR1 is KGHSH and CDR2 is LQKENI. The CDR3 spells CASSPGTENRNGYTF. The CDR3 nucleotides are TGTGCCAGCTCACCCGGAACGGAGAACAGGAACGGCTACACCTTC.

This clone showed up just once. V is TRBV19 and J is TRBJ2-7; 7 nucleotides agree with TRBD1. The CDR3 contains 16 residues. Germline V gives CDR1 LNHDA, CDR2 SQIVND (reference sequence). Trimming at V came to 9 bases and at J to 2 bases, leaving 16 bases not matched to a gene. The CDR3 region has the DNA TGTGCCAGCCAACCGAGGGGGCTCAGCCAAACCTACGAGCAGTACTTC. This translates into CASQPRGLSQTYEQYF.

The CDR3 coding sequence is TGTGCCACCACCCCGAGTCTAGCCAAAAACATTCAGTACTTC. Translation: CATTPSLAKNIQYF. V and J are TRBV6-5 and TRBJ2-4; D not certain. CDR3 length: 14 amino acids. Germline V gene sequence: CDR1 MNHEY, CDR2 SVGAGI. V was shortened by 10 bases and J by 0 bases, with 13 bases between the two germline ends.

This chain joins TRBV6-5 and TRBJ2-5, with 11 bases that match TRBD1. Germline CDR1 reads MNHEY; CDR2 reads SVGAGI. The CDR3 loop spans 14 amino acids. V shed 5 bases, J shed 2 bases, and the junction held 1 base outside the gene matches. CDR3 region: CASSRDRGQETQYF. In DNA, the CDR3 is TGTGCCAGCAGTCGGGACAGGGGGCAAGAGACCCAGTACTTC.

This clone was observed a handful of times. This chain links TRBV4-2 with TRBJ2-5, with 7 bases that match TRBD1. Germline CDR1 and CDR2: LGHNA and YNFKEQ. Trimming at V came to 3 bases and at J to 2 bases, leaving 3 bases not matched to a gene. The CDR3 is 14 amino acids. CDR3 bases: TGTGCCAGCAGCCAGCCGGGACAGCAAGAGACCCAGTACTTC. This codes for CASSQPGQQETQYF.

This clone was observed a few times. This chain links TRBV7-9 with TRBJ2-5, with TRBD2 identical over 10 bases. J gave up 5 bases and V 5 bases, and 2 bases lay outside the gene matches. This CDR3 is 13 amino acids long. Germline-derived CDR1 and CDR2 are SEHNR and FQNEAQ (reference sequence). CDR3 DNA: TGTGCCAGCAGCCCGGGACTAGCGGAGACCCAGTACTTC. Its protein product is CASSPGLAETQYF.

This chain connects TRBV7-9 to TRBJ1-2; possibly TRBD1 for D (5 bases). The CDR3 loop spans 13 amino acids. CDR1 and CDR2 from the germline V gene are SEHNR and FQNEAQ (reference sequence). Trimming shortened V by 3 bases and J by 6 bases, and 11 bases separated the two germline ends. The CDR3 DNA is TGTGCCAGCAGCTTTCAGGGATCGGATGGCTACACCTTC. Its translation: CASSFQGSDGYTF. Full variable domain (remainder filled in from reference TRBV7-9 and TRBJ1-2): DTGVSQNPRHKITKRGQNVTFRCDPISEHNRLYWYRQTLGQGPEFLTYFQNEAQLEKSRLLSDRFSAERPKGSFSTLEIQRTEQGDSAMYLCASSFQGSDGYTFGSGTRLTVV.

This clone was picked up a small number of times. The chain uses TRBV6-5 and TRBJ1-5, with D possibly matching TRBD1 (6 bases). There are 15 residues in the CDR3. Per the germline V gene, CDR1 is MNHEY and CDR2 is SVGAGI. The ends were cut back, 5 bases at V and 6 bases at J, with 17 bases in the middle. In DNA form, the CDR3 reads TGTGCCAGCAGTGCGACAGGCGACTGGGGTCAGCCCCAGCATTTT. Its translation is CASSATGDWGQPQHF.